The 28 T cell receptor beta chains below were found in one sample sequenced in a study of control samples from healthy donors and cancer patients. The assay was immunoSEQ multiplex PCR, and TCRdb's table has in-frame clones only and misses some. The table records about 95,000 clones, over 80% of them present only once. Material for sequencing was blood. The source of these receptors is a man aged 25 to 40 in good health.

The V call is TRBV5-1, the J call TRBJ2-2; a weak D match, TRBD1 (6 bases). The germline V and J ends were trimmed by 4 bases and 3 bases, with 10 bases remaining between them. CDR3 length equals 14 residues. The germline CDR1 and CDR2 sequences are SGHRS and YFSETQ. The CDR3 region has the DNA TGCGCCAGCAGCCAACAGGGACACACCGGGGAGCTGTTTTTT. Translated: CASSQQGHTGELFF.

The CDR3 loop reads CASRRPRGGNYGYTF. CDR3 DNA: TGTGCCAGCAGGCGCCCGAGAGGCGGGAACTATGGCTACACCTTC. The chain combines TRBV28 with TRBJ1-2, with D unclear. Deletions cut 6 bases from V and 2 bases from J, with 16 bases between. Germline CDR1 is MDHEN and CDR2 is SYDVKM. The CDR3 loop spans 15 amino acids.

The genes are TRBV2 and TRBJ2-7, with 8 nucleotides matching TRBD1. J lost 0 bases, V lost 7 bases, and 5 bases had no gene match. Germline V lookup: CDR1 SNHLY, CDR2 FYNNEI. The CDR3 length is 14 residues. The CDR3 DNA follows: TGTGCCAGCAACAGACAGGGGAACTCCTACGAGCAGTACTTC. Its translation is CASNRQGNSYEQYF.

V usage is TRBV20-1 and J usage is TRBJ1-1; a possible D gene is TRBD1 (5 bases). Trimming took 1 base from V and 6 from J, leaving 6 bases between them. The germline V gene has CDR1 DFQATT and CDR2 SNEGSKA (reference sequence). The CDR3 extends over 11 amino acids. CDR3 protein: CSARVGAEAFF. CDR3 coding DNA: TGCAGTGCTAGAGTAGGGGCTGAAGCTTTCTTT.

The J gene is TRBJ2-7, the V gene TRBV12-3 or TRBV12-4, with unresolved D. CDR3 size: 13 residues. V dropped 7 bases and J dropped 5 bases, with 15 bases sitting between them. The CDR3 sequence is CASTRPEDDEQYF. The CDR3 coding sequence is TGTGCCAGCACCCGCCCCGAAGACGACGAGCAGTACTTC.

The chain is built from TRBV12-5 and TRBJ2-1; 10 nucleotides match TRBD2. V shed 1 base, J shed 8 bases, and the junction held 2 bases outside the gene matches. Looked up from germline, CDR1 is LGHNT and CDR2 is FRNRAP. The CDR3 covers 14 residues. The CDR3 protein is CASGLGTSGYEQFF. DNA for the CDR3: TGTGCTAGTGGTTTGGGGACTAGCGGCTATGAGCAGTTCTTC.

J is TRBJ1-2 and V is TRBV27; 7 bases match TRBD1. Germline CDR1 MNHEY, CDR2 SMNVEV (reference sequence). This CDR3 is built from 14 residues. J lost 8 bases, V lost 10 bases, and 16 bases had no gene match. CDR3: CATKRSTGNDGYTF. The CDR3 DNA is TGTGCCACCAAACGATCGACAGGGAACGACGGCTACACCTTC.

Note on this clone: Other DNA sequences in this specimen translate into the identical CDR3. The chain recombines TRBV12-3 or TRBV12-4 with TRBJ1-1, with D tentatively TRBD1 (5 bases). Trimming took 6 bases from V and 5 from J, leaving 7 bases between them. This CDR3 has 11 residues. The CDR3 sequence is CASRRGTEAFF. CDR3 DNA: TGTGCCAGCAGGAGGGGTACTGAAGCTTTCTTT.

The table lists this clone with a count of one. This chain's CDR3 is CASSLVGNQPQHF. CDR3 nucleotide sequence: TGTGCCAGTAGCCTGGTGGGCAATCAGCCCCAGCATTTT. The J gene is TRBJ1-5, the V gene TRBV19; D remains ambiguous. The CDR3 runs to 13 residues. The V and J ends lost 6 bases and 2 bases respectively, with 8 bases between them. Germline lookup yields CDR1 LNHDA and CDR2 SQIVND (reference sequence). The whole variable domain, filled in from reference TRBV19 and TRBJ1-5, reads DGGITQSPKYLFRKEGQNVTLSCEQNLNHDAMYWYRQDPGQGLRLIYYSQIVNDFQKGDIAEGYSVSREKKESFPLTVTSAQKNPTAFYLCASSLVGNQPQHFGDGTRLSIL.

The chain employs TRBV6-5 and TRBJ1-5; D not certain. The germline V and J ends were trimmed by 2 bases and 3 bases, with 5 bases remaining between them. The CDR3 totals 13 residues. Germline V gene sequence: CDR1 MNHEY, CDR2 SVGAGI. The CDR3 nucleotides are TGTGCCAGCAGTTACAGGGTCAATCAGCCCCAGCATTTT. Its translation: CASSYRVNQPQHF.

The chain combines TRBV14 with TRBJ1-1; D is perhaps TRBD1 (5 bases). Trimming removed 1 base at V and 8 bases at J, with 11 bases between. The CDR3 totals 13 residues. Germline V gives CDR1 SGHDN, CDR2 FVKESK. DNA for the CDR3: TGTGCCAGCAGCCAAGGGGGCCTCCCGGAAGCTTTCTTT. Translating gives CASSQGGLPEAFF.

The CDR3, as DNA: TGTGCCAGCAGTTACTCGAAAAGGGAGACCCAGTACTTC. As protein: CASSYSKRETQYF. The V gene is TRBV6-7, the J gene TRBJ2-5; D uncertain. TRBV6-7 is flagged as an ORF with uncertain function. The CDR3 extends over 13 amino acids. Trimming took 0 bases from V and 5 from J, leaving 7 bases between them.

The chain couples TRBV6-5 to TRBJ2-5, with 7 nucleotides matching TRBD2. Trimming removed 8 bases from V and 4 bases from J; junction bases left unmatched: 1. Germline V gene lookup returns CDR1 MNHEY and CDR2 SVGAGI. CDR3 length: 11 amino acids. CDR3 residues: CASGRGETQYF. The CDR3 nucleotides are TGTGCCAGCGGGAGGGGAGAGACCCAGTACTTC.

The chain combines TRBV24-1 with TRBJ2-2, with a tentative D call TRBD1 (6 bases). CDR1 and CDR2 (germline): KGHDR, SFDVKD. V was pared by 4 bases and J by 0 bases, with 11 bases between. The CDR3 loop spans 16 amino acids. CDR3 region: CATSETGKTNTGELFF. In nucleotides, the CDR3 is TGTGCCACCAGTGAGACAGGCAAAACGAACACCGGGGAGCTGTTTTTT.

This rearrangement joins TRBV28 to TRBJ1-1; the match to TRBD1 covers 9 bases. This CDR3 spans 18 amino acids. V dropped 5 bases and J dropped 4; count of bases not matched to a gene: 17. Germline lookup yields CDR1 MDHEN and CDR2 SYDVKM. The CDR3 spells CASSPQPGTGSSITEAFF. CDR3 sequence (DNA): TGTGCCAGCAGTCCCCAACCCGGGACAGGGAGTTCGATCACTGAAGCTTTCTTT.

Many counts were recorded for this clone. The DNA of the CDR3 is TGTGCCAGCAGCTCCATTTCAGCCGGGGGAAACACCATATATTTT. It codes for CASSSISAGGNTIYF. V and J are TRBV11-2 and TRBJ1-3; D gene ambiguous. Germline CDR1 is SGHAT and CDR2 is FQNNGV. V dropped 4 bases and J dropped 4 bases, with 14 bases sitting between them. The length of the CDR3 is 15 residues.

Notes on this clone: This CDR3 is also generated by other DNA sequences in the sample. The rearrangement joins TRBV27 to TRBJ2-2; no clear D. V was trimmed by 5 bases and J by 2 bases, leaving 18 bases between them. CDR1 and CDR2 from the germline V gene are MNHEY and SMNVEV (reference sequence). The CDR3 runs to 17 residues. The CDR3 DNA is TGTGCCAGCAGTCGACCCTCGTCAAATCTAAACACCGGGGAGCTGTTTTTT. Protein product: CASSRPSSNLNTGELFF.

The chain uses TRBV7-9 and TRBJ2-3; 7 bases agree with TRBD1. Germline CDR1 is SEHNR and CDR2 is FQNEAQ (reference sequence). This CDR3 region has 14 residues. Germline trimming cut 4 bases from V and 5 bases from J; bases unmatched to any gene: 6. The CDR3 region is CASSSDRDRDTQYF. The CDR3 region has the DNA TGTGCCAGCAGCTCCGACAGGGATCGAGATACGCAGTATTTT.

The rearrangement joins TRBV6-6 to TRBJ1-5, with 9 positions matching TRBD1. V was pared by 7 bases and J by 7 bases, with 8 bases of the junction left unmatched. Germline V gives CDR1 MNHNY, CDR2 SVGAGI (reference sequence). This CDR3 contains 14 residues. CDR3 in amino acids: CASKWDREGQPQHF. Written as DNA, the CDR3 is TGTGCCAGCAAGTGGGACAGGGAGGGACAGCCCCAGCATTTT.

Only a few counts were recorded for this clone. The J gene is TRBJ1-1, the V gene TRBV5-1; possible D gene TRBD1, 5 bases. Germline values: CDR1 SGHRS, CDR2 YFSETQ. V was pared by 0 bases and J by 5 bases, with 17 bases between. CDR3 length: 16 amino acids. CDR3 coding DNA: TGCGCCAGCAGCTTGGCCTCCAGGGTGACGGGAACTGAAGCTTTCTTT. Encoded protein: CASSLASRVTGTEAFF.

The J gene is TRBJ2-5, the V gene TRBV10-3, with D perhaps matching TRBD2 (5 bases). CDR3 size: 13 residues. Germline CDR1 reads ENHRY; CDR2 reads SYGVKD. Trimming took off 6 bases at V and 2 bases at J, with 10 bases between the two ends. In DNA form, the CDR3 reads TGTGCCATCAGGACCGGGGAACAAGAGACCCAGTACTTC. Residues: CAIRTGEQETQYF.

J is TRBJ1-1 and V is TRBV19; no clear D gene. The CDR3 runs 15 residues. Trimming removed 6 bases from V and 0 bases from J, with 14 bases in between. CDR1 is LNHDA and CDR2 is SQIVND in the germline V gene (reference sequence). CDR3 protein: CASRRIGYMNTEAFF. CDR3 nucleotides: TGTGCCAGTAGGCGGATCGGTTACATGAACACTGAAGCTTTCTTT.

The chain uses TRBV19 and TRBJ1-6; perhaps TRBD1 as D (6 bases). CDR1 and CDR2 (germline): LNHDA, SQIVND (reference sequence). The CDR3 extends over 15 amino acids. Trimming pared 5 bases from V and 9 bases from J, leaving 17 bases between. CDR3 loop: CASSVGASAGSPLHF. The CDR3 DNA sequence: TGTGCCAGTAGTGTGGGGGCCAGTGCGGGTTCACCCCTCCACTTT.

J is TRBJ1-5 and V is TRBV3-1 (or the pseudogene TRBV3-2); D remains ambiguous. CDR1 and CDR2 (germline): LGHDT, YNNKEL (reference sequence). The CDR3 runs to 15 residues. V gave up 5 bases and J gave up 1 base, with 12 bases separating them. The CDR3 reads CASSEAGSSNQPQHF. The DNA of the CDR3 is TGTGCCAGCAGCGAGGCGGGAAGCAGCAATCAGCCCCAGCATTTT.

This clone was counted a single time. The chain uses TRBV12-3 or TRBV12-4 and TRBJ2-1; no clear D. V lost 5 bases to trimming and J lost 2 bases, with 7 bases between them. CDR3 length equals 13 residues. The CDR3 nucleotides are TGTGCCAGCAGTCCGAGGACCTACAATGAGCAGTTCTTC. Its protein is CASSPRTYNEQFF.

The V gene is TRBV5-1, the J gene TRBJ2-1; D possibly matches TRBD1 or TRBD2 (5 bases each). V dropped 5 bases and J dropped 5 bases, with 11 bases sitting between them. Germline CDR1 and CDR2: SGHRS and YFSETQ. This CDR3 has 13 amino acids. The CDR3 DNA reads as TGCGCCAGCAGACTTGGGACGGACAATGAGCAGTTCTTC. It yields the protein CASRLGTDNEQFF. The variable domain in full, completed from reference TRBV5-1 and TRBJ2-1, reads KAGVTQTPRYLIKTRGQQVTLSCSPISGHRSVSWYQQTPGQGLQFLFEYFSETQRNKGNFPGRFSGRQFSNSRSEMNVSTLELGDSALYLCASRLGTDNEQFFGPGTRLTVL.

V gene TRBV12-5 combines with J gene TRBJ2-7; the D gene could be TRBD1 or TRBD2 (5 bases each). The V gene's germline CDR1 is LGHNT and CDR2 FRNRAP. Deletions cut 4 bases from V and 0 bases from J, with 7 bases between. The CDR3 sequence is 13 residues long. The CDR3 region is CASGWDGSYEQYF. The DNA of the CDR3 is TGTGCTAGTGGTTGGGACGGCTCCTACGAGCAGTACTTC.

This sequence joins TRBV12-3 or TRBV12-4 and TRBJ1-2; no firm D call. Deletions cut 2 bases from V and 5 bases from J, with 9 bases between. This CDR3 is built from 13 residues. CDR3 nucleotide sequence: TGTGCCAGCAGTTTATCAATCCAATATGGCTACACCTTC. Protein sequence: CASSLSIQYGYTF.